These 13 T cell receptor beta chains originate from one sample sequenced in a study of cytomegalovirus exposure and HLA in healthy donors (dated by TCRdb to 2015 to 2018). Library preparation was by the immunoSEQ multiplex PCR assay. What TCRdb holds here is the immuneACCESS table cut down to in-frame rearrangements. Part of the clones is not present; checked against another copy, under half of the missing clones reflect an unresolved V gene, and the others are unexplained. Counted in this sample were 150,000 to 200,000 clones; approximately 89% of them appeared once. Clones ranked in the top ten supply roughly 4.2% of the sample. Input material: PBMCs. Source of these receptors: a man between 18 and 35 years old in good health and CMV-seropositive.

The chain is built from TRBV11-2 and TRBJ2-7; 13 nucleotides align to TRBD2. There are 15 residues in the CDR3. The V gene's germline CDR1 is SGHAT and CDR2 FQNNGV. The J segment lost 5 bases and the V segment lost 3 bases, leaving 4 bases of the junction unmatched. Written as DNA, the CDR3 is TGTGCCAGCAGCTTGTTACTAGCGGGAGGGCACGAGCAGTACTTC. It codes for CASSLLLAGGHEQYF.

CDR3 region: CASSLGQTLSYEQYF. The CDR3 DNA reads TGTGCCAGCAGCTTGGGCCAGACCCTCTCCTACGAGCAGTACTTC. The chain joins TRBV11-2 to TRBJ2-7, with D hard to call. The CDR3 consists of 15 residues. Germline CDR1 is SGHAT and CDR2 is FQNNGV. V gave up 3 bases and J gave up 0 bases, with 12 bases separating them.

CDR3 loop: CASSYRDYFDTSTDTQYF. The CDR3 bases are TGTGCCAGCAGCTACCGGGACTATTTTGATACTAGCACAGATACGCAGTATTTT. This sequence joins TRBV28 and TRBJ2-3; 7 nucleotides align to TRBD2. This CDR3 is 18 amino acids long. Germline V gene lookup returns CDR1 MDHEN and CDR2 SYDVKM. V lost 6 bases to trimming and J lost 0 bases; unmatched junction nucleotides: 15.

The J gene is TRBJ1-1, the V gene TRBV2, with D hard to call. CDR3 size: 14 residues. V was clipped by 2 bases and J by 2 bases, with 9 bases between them. Germline V gene lookup returns CDR1 SNHLY and CDR2 FYNNEI. The CDR3 DNA reads as TGTGCCAGCAGTGAACAGGCCGGAAACACTGAAGCTTTCTTT. It translates to CASSEQAGNTEAFF.

The chain couples TRBV18 to TRBJ1-1; D is perhaps TRBD1 (5 bases). Looked up from germline, CDR1 is KGHSH and CDR2 is LQKENI. V dropped 2 bases and J dropped 1 base, with 17 bases sitting between them. CDR3 size: 17 residues. CDR3 region: CASSPETVSESNTEAFF. DNA for the CDR3: TGTGCCAGCTCACCAGAGACAGTATCCGAATCGAACACTGAAGCTTTCTTT.

The chain is built from TRBV5-1 and TRBJ2-1, with TRBD2 matching 8 bases. J gave up 5 bases and V 0 bases, and 10 bases lay outside the gene matches. The CDR3 contains 17 residues. Germline V gene sequence: CDR1 SGHRS, CDR2 YFSETQ. In DNA form, the CDR3 reads TGCGCCAGCAGCTTGGGGGCCCGGGAGGGCCTTCACAATGAGCAGTTCTTC. Translating it yields CASSLGAREGLHNEQFF.

This rearrangement joins TRBV7-9 to TRBJ2-3; 7 bases align to TRBD2. The V segment lost 8 bases and the J segment 2 bases; nucleotides outside the gene matches: 4. The CDR3 extends over 13 amino acids. Germline-derived CDR1 and CDR2 are SEHNR and FQNEAQ (reference sequence). For the CDR3, the DNA is TGTGCCAGCTGTGCGGGAGCCACAGATACGCAGTATTTT. Amino acids: CASCAGATDTQYF.

The gene calls are TRBV11-1 and TRBJ2-7, with 13 bases matching TRBD2. Looked up from germline, CDR1 is SGHAT and CDR2 is FQDESV (reference sequence). The CDR3 extends over 14 amino acids. V lost 5 bases and J lost 6; bases outside the gene matches: 4. The CDR3: CASSIGLAGAEQYF. CDR3 sequence (DNA): TGTGCCAGCAGCATCGGACTAGCGGGGGCCGAGCAGTACTTC.

The rearrangement uses TRBV7-3 and TRBJ2-1; TRBD2 is a possible D gene (5 bases). V shed 4 bases and J shed 4 bases, with 14 bases lying between them. The CDR3 is 15 amino acids. Per the germline V gene, CDR1 is SGHTA and CDR2 is FQGTGA. The CDR3 DNA reads as TGTGCCAGCAGCTCCCGAGAGGGCTATTACAATGAGCAGTTCTTC. The encoded protein is CASSSREGYYNEQFF.

This clone was counted between two and nine times. An end of the junction differs from the germline gene, which may be a read error. This chain connects TRBV6-5 to TRBJ2-7, with a tentative D call TRBD1 (6 bases). CDR3 length equals 11 residues. From germline, CDR1 is MNHEY and CDR2 SVGAGI. CDR3 sequence: CASSSGQTVNF. The CDR3 DNA reads as TGTGCCAGCAGCTCTGGACAGACGGTAAACTTC.

This clone occurred many times. The CDR3 here is CAISEPRQPYGYTF. The CDR3 DNA reads TGTGCCATCAGTGAGCCCCGACAGCCATATGGCTACACCTTC. This chain joins TRBV10-3 and TRBJ1-2; possibly TRBD1 for D (5 bases). The CDR3 has 14 amino acids. Germline assignment: CDR1 ENHRY and CDR2 SYGVKD. The V end was cut by 2 bases, the J end by 5 bases, with 12 bases between.

V usage is TRBV6-4 and J usage is TRBJ2-2, with 9 bases matching TRBD2. J lost 1 base, V lost 8 bases, and 8 bases had no gene match. Germline values: CDR1 MRHNA, CDR2 SNTAGT. The CDR3 is made up of 16 amino acids. CDR3 DNA sequence: TGTGCCAGCGCAATCTTTAGCGGGAGGAACACCGGGGAGCTGTTTTTT. It is translated as CASAIFSGRNTGELFF.

The chain combines TRBV4-2 with TRBJ2-2; perhaps TRBD2 as D (5 bases). Trimming pared 0 bases from V and 1 base from J, leaving 15 bases between. From germline, CDR1 is LGHNA and CDR2 YNFKEQ. CDR3 size: 18 residues. For the CDR3, the DNA is TGTGCCAGCAGCCAAGAACCCCCCGACTACCTGAACACCGGGGAGCTGTTTTTT. Protein sequence: CASSQEPPDYLNTGELFF.